Detailed here is one T cell receptor beta chain. The authors' processing: Without quality scores, immunoSEQ junctional reads could not be filtered like full-length reads. Generated by immunoSEQ multiplex PCR, the TCRdb table keeps only in-frame clones and is missing some. Clonal size and the V and J genes are those of that table, whereas D and trimming came from the DNA. The repertoire holds approximately 600,000 clones, with approximately 95% as singletons. The entry originates in a study of shared clonotypes between healthy human individuals. Study in general: A donor's plate count was three for CD4 naive and three for CD4 memory; CD8 naive had two and CD8 memory one.

Naive CD8 populations comprised CD45RO-negative cells positively selected for CCR7, excluding terminally differentiated effector memory CD45RA+ cells. CDR1 and CDR2 from the germline V gene are SGHKS and YYEKEE (reference sequence). The CDR3 consists of 13 residues. V lost 2 bases and J 5 bases, leaving 10 bases between the germline ends. This TCR was recovered from a woman aged 25-40 years in good health. The specimen was naive CD8+ T cells sorted from blood. This rearrangement joins TRBV5-5 to TRBJ1-2; D is unclear. The CDR3 loop reads CASSLRQKYGYTF. As DNA, the CDR3 is TGTGCCAGCAGCTTACGGCAGAAATATGGCTACACCTTC.